In this sample, the clone carrying this T cell receptor beta chain turned up many times. Its antigen is undetermined. CDR1 is SEHNR, CDR2 FQNEAQ, per germline (reference sequence). The CDR3 is 15 amino acids. J gave up 3 bases and V 5 bases, and 9 bases lay outside the gene matches. The entry originates in a study of CD8+CD57+ T cells in acquired aplastic anemia. Patients sequenced had flow cytometry evidence of CD8+CD57+ cell expansion. A severe acquired aplastic anemia diagnosis applied to all patients. Each patient gave a blood sample that was collected before any therapy had been received. General study findings and limits: With respect to CD8+ Simpson's diversity, patients and controls did not differ significantly. Roughly 31 CD8+ CDR3 sequences were shared between patients and controls.

Genomic DNA provided the template from which TCR beta VDJ and CDR3 profiles were obtained. TCRdb ran MiXCR on the reads and lists one entry per CDR3 protein. The table lists roughly 250,000 distinct CDR3 sequences, 82% of them singletons. Source material: sorted CD4+, CD8+, or CD8+CD57+ T cells (not recorded which) from PBMCs. V usage is TRBV7-9 and J usage is TRBJ2-7; 8 bases match TRBD1. The receptor was isolated from a human donor with aplastic anemia. CDR3 residues: CASSPMQDRVYEQYF. CDR3 DNA sequence: TGTGCCAGCAGCCCGATGCAGGACAGGGTCTACGAGCAGTACTTC.